These 15 T cell receptor beta chains originate from one sample sequenced in a study of blood T cell repertoires in COVID-19. TCRdb keeps only in-frame clones here, not all; method: immunoSEQ multiplex PCR. The sample includes over 250,000 clones, 88% of them seen just once. The source material was PBMCs or T cells enriched from blood (not recorded which). The receptor set was obtained from a woman aged 45 to 65 who had recovered from COVID-19.

The V and J genes are TRBV12-3 or TRBV12-4 and TRBJ1-1; D is ambiguous. The CDR3 loop spans 12 amino acids. Trimming shortened V by 6 bases and J by 4 bases, and 9 bases separated the two germline ends. The CDR3 loop reads CASSRDGTEAFF. The CDR3 coding sequence is TGTGCCAGCAGCCGGGATGGCACTGAAGCTTTCTTT.

This sequence joins TRBV28 and TRBJ1-5; D is possibly TRBD1 (6 bases). The CDR3 runs to 15 residues. Germline assignment: CDR1 MDHEN and CDR2 SYDVKM. The V end lost 8 bases, the J end lost 5 bases, and 19 bases lay between the germline ends. In DNA, the CDR3 is TGTGCCAGCGGGGGTGGGGCAGGGGAATATCAGCCCCAGCATTTT. This codes for CASGGGAGEYQPQHF.

The V gene is TRBV5-1, the J gene TRBJ2-1, with TRBD2 identical over 9 bases. The trim removed 0 bases at V and 1 base at J, leaving 2 bases unmatched. The CDR3 runs 16 residues. Germline assignment: CDR1 SGHRS and CDR2 YFSETQ. CDR3 sequence: CASSLVAGGSYNEQFF. For the CDR3, the DNA is TGCGCCAGCAGCTTGGTGGCGGGAGGGTCCTACAATGAGCAGTTCTTC.

CDR3: CASSQTGAYGYTF. DNA of the CDR3: TGTGCCAGCAGCCAGACAGGGGCCTATGGCTACACCTTC. V and J are TRBV3-1 (or the pseudogene TRBV3-2) and TRBJ1-2, with TRBD1 matching over 8 bases. The V segment lost 3 bases and the J segment 4 bases; nucleotides outside the gene matches: 1. Germline loops: CDR1 LGHDT, CDR2 YNNKEL (reference sequence). The CDR3 extends over 13 amino acids.

The genes are TRBV7-9 and TRBJ1-2, with TRBD1 as a possible D gene (6 bases). CDR3 length equals 14 residues. The V and J ends lost 5 bases and 11 bases respectively, with 21 bases between them. Germline CDR1 and CDR2: SEHNR and FQNEAQ (reference sequence). The CDR3 coding sequence is TGTGCCAGCAGCCCTCGGACAGCAAGTGCGGGTTACACCTTC. Translating gives CASSPRTASAGYTF.

This sequence joins TRBV5-1 and TRBJ2-5, with 8 bases aligning to TRBD2. This CDR3 comprises 16 residues. The trim removed 0 bases at V and 5 bases at J, leaving 9 bases unmatched. The germline CDR1 and CDR2 sequences are SGHRS and YFSETQ. The CDR3 nucleotides read TGCGCCAGCAGCTTGGATGGTAGCGGGATGACGGAGACCCAGTACTTC. This codes for CASSLDGSGMTETQYF. The full variable domain, rest sourced from reference TRBV5-1 and TRBJ2-5, is KAGVTQTPRYLIKTRGQQVTLSCSPISGHRSVSWYQQTPGQGLQFLFEYFSETQRNKGNFPGRFSGRQFSNSRSEMNVSTLELGDSALYLCASSLDGSGMTETQYFGPGTRLLVL.

The CDR3 coding sequence is TGTGCCAGCACGAGGGGCGGGGAGTACGAGCAGTACTTC. This sequence encodes CASTRGGEYEQYF. V and J are TRBV28 and TRBJ2-7, with a tentative D call TRBD2 (6 bases). V was clipped by 7 bases and J by 4 bases, with 14 bases between them. The CDR3 spans 13 residues. From germline, CDR1 is MDHEN and CDR2 SYDVKM. Based on the CDR3 plus reference TRBV28 and TRBJ2-7, the full variable domain is DVKVTQSSRYLVKRTGEKVFLECVQDMDHENMFWYRQDPGLGLRLIYFSYDVKMKEKGDIPEGYSVSREKKERFSLILESASTNQTSMYLCASTRGGEYEQYFGPGTRLTVT.

The chain couples TRBV3-1 (or the pseudogene TRBV3-2) to TRBJ2-3, with a tentative D call TRBD1 (5 bases). The germline V and J ends were trimmed by 8 bases and 0 bases, with 21 bases remaining between them. The CDR3 length is 17 residues. CDR1 is LGHDT, CDR2 YNNKEL, per germline (reference sequence). This chain's CDR3 is CASHDGRAFASTDTQYF. The CDR3 coding sequence is TGTGCCAGCCACGACGGCAGGGCCTTCGCTAGCACAGATACGCAGTATTTT.

J is TRBJ2-1 and V is TRBV5-5, with D perhaps matching TRBD2 (6 bases). CDR3 length equals 19 residues. Deletions cut 6 bases from V and 6 bases from J, with 31 bases between. CDR1 and CDR2 from the germline V gene are SGHKS and YYEKEE (reference sequence). CDR3 coding DNA: TGTGCCAGCACCTTTTCCCTAAGTTTACTAGCTATGGGAGTCAATGAGCAGTTCTTC. It yields the protein CASTFSLSLLAMGVNEQFF.

This clone occurred once. V is TRBV11-1 and J is TRBJ2-7, with D maybe TRBD1 (6 bases). There are 15 residues in the CDR3. V was shortened by 3 bases and J by 3 bases, with 15 bases between the two germline ends. CDR1 and CDR2 (germline): SGHAT, FQDESV (reference sequence). The CDR3 coding sequence is TGTGCCAGCAGCTTTACTCGGACAGCGTTCTACGAGCAGTACTTC. Translation gives CASSFTRTAFYEQYF. Combining the CDR3 with reference TRBV11-1 and TRBJ2-7 gives the whole variable domain EAEVAQSPRYKITEKSQAVAFWCDPISGHATLYWYRQILGQGPELLVQFQDESVVDDSQLPKDRFSAERLKGVDSTLKIQPAELGDSAMYLCASSFTRTAFYEQYFGPGTRLTVT.

The V gene is TRBV18, the J gene TRBJ2-7; D remains ambiguous. Germline-derived CDR1 and CDR2 are KGHSH and LQKENI. Trimming shortened V by 3 bases and J by 4 bases, and 10 bases separated the two germline ends. The CDR3 consists of 13 residues. DNA of the CDR3: TGTGCCAGCTCACCGATTGGGCAGTACGAGCAGTACTTC. As protein: CASSPIGQYEQYF.

This chain joins TRBV7-2 and TRBJ2-1; 9 bases are shared with TRBD1. This CDR3 contains 16 residues. V shed 5 bases, J shed 8 bases, and the junction held 13 bases outside the gene matches. The germline V gene encodes CDR1 SGHTA and CDR2 FQGNSA. CDR3 DNA sequence: TGTGCCAGCAGCCCGCAGCCCGGGACAGGGAGGGATGAGCAGTTCTTC. As protein: CASSPQPGTGRDEQFF.

The chain couples TRBV3-1 (or the pseudogene TRBV3-2) to TRBJ1-4, with 7 bases matching TRBD1. This CDR3 is 15 amino acids long. The ends lost 4 bases at V and 6 bases at J; junction bases unmatched: 8. Germline V lookup: CDR1 LGHDT, CDR2 YNNKEL (reference sequence). Written as DNA, the CDR3 is TGTGCCAGCAGCCTTATGACAGGGTGGGATGAAAAACTGTTTTTT. It is translated as CASSLMTGWDEKLFF.

V is TRBV29-1 and J is TRBJ1-4; TRBD1 agrees at 12 bases. Trimming took 6 bases from V and 8 from J; bases not matched to a gene: 10. The CDR3 runs 15 residues. Germline V gene data show CDR1 as SQVTM and CDR2 as ANQGSEA. In nucleotides, the CDR3 is TGCAGCGTGTCCCGGGACAGGGGGCGCTTGGAAAAACTGTTTTTT. It yields the protein CSVSRDRGRLEKLFF.

This clone was seen only once. CDR3 sequence: CASSYDSYNSPLHF. The DNA for the CDR3 is TGTGCCAGCAGTTACGACAGCTATAATTCACCCCTCCACTTT. The chain couples TRBV27 to TRBJ1-6, with D possibly being TRBD1 (5 bases). V lost 4 bases and J lost 3, with 7 bases in between. CDR1 is MNHEY and CDR2 is SMNVEV in the germline V gene (reference sequence). The CDR3 runs to 14 residues.